A single sample is the source of the 23 T cell receptor beta chains below, sequenced in a study of blood T cell repertoires in COVID-19. Libraries were prepared by immunoSEQ multiplex PCR; TCRdb keeps only in-frame clonotypes and omits some of them. Of a few hundred thousand clones in the sample, 82% were seen once. The material sequenced was peripheral blood. The origin of the receptors is a woman younger than 30 with acute or convalescent COVID-19.

The rearrangement uses TRBV7-2 and TRBJ2-3; 9 nucleotides match TRBD2. The CDR3 spans 19 residues. V lost 2 bases, J lost 5 bases, and 17 bases stayed unmatched. CDR1 is SGHTA and CDR2 is FQGNSA in the germline V gene. The CDR3 spells CASSLRSKTFAGGLDTQYF. The DNA of the CDR3 is TGTGCCAGCAGCTTACGATCTAAGACCTTTGCGGGAGGGTTAGATACGCAGTATTTT.

This clone appeared a single time. CDR3 nucleotides: TGCGCCAGCAGCTTGGACGGACAGGTCACAGATACGCAGTATTTT. This encodes CASSLDGQVTDTQYF. The J gene is TRBJ2-3, the V gene TRBV5-1, with 7 bases that match TRBD1. The CDR3 loop spans 15 amino acids. Germline assignment: CDR1 SGHRS and CDR2 YFSETQ. The trim removed 0 bases at V and 2 bases at J, leaving 3 bases unmatched.

The rearrangement uses TRBV7-2 and TRBJ2-1; 8 bases map to TRBD1. The junction had 9 bases not matched to a gene; V was cut back by 5 bases and J by 9 bases. The CDR3 spans 14 residues. The germline V gene encodes CDR1 SGHTA and CDR2 FQGNSA. The CDR3 bases are TGTGCCAGCAGCCCCCGGACAGGGCAGGCTGAGCAGTTCTTC. It codes for CASSPRTGQAEQFF. Together with reference TRBV7-2 and TRBJ2-1, the CDR3 gives the full variable domain: GAGVSQSPSNKVTEKGKDVELRCDPISGHTALYWYRQSLGQGLEFLIYFQGNSAPDKSGLPSDRFSAERTGGSVSTLTIQRTQQEDSAVYLCASSPRTGQAEQFFGPGTRLTVL.

V and J are TRBV9 and TRBJ2-1; TRBD2 agrees at 10 bases. V was clipped by 0 bases and J by 7 bases; unmatched bases: 7. There are 16 residues in the CDR3. Germline loops: CDR1 SGDLS, CDR2 YYNGEE. CDR3 coding DNA: TGTGCCAGCAGCGTAGCCATAGCGGGAGGTGCAAATGAGCAGTTCTTC. Translated, it gives CASSVAIAGGANEQFF.

The table lists this clone with many counts. V usage is TRBV3-1 (or the pseudogene TRBV3-2) and J usage is TRBJ2-1, with 7 positions matching TRBD2. The CDR3 sequence is 17 residues long. Trimming at V came to 4 bases and at J to 6 bases, leaving 15 bases not matched to a gene. CDR1 and CDR2 from the germline V gene are LGHDT and YNNKEL (reference sequence). CDR3 sequence: CASSPQAGMGGANEQFF. The CDR3 bases are TGTGCCAGCAGCCCCCAGGCCGGGATGGGAGGGGCCAATGAGCAGTTCTTC.

This chain links TRBV30 with TRBJ1-5; 11 bases are shared with TRBD1. Trimming took 8 bases from V and 6 from J; bases not matched to a gene: 12. The CDR3 is 15 residues long. Germline V gives CDR1 GTSNPN, CDR2 SVGIG (reference sequence). The CDR3 DNA is TGTGCCGGAGGGACCGGGACAGGGGGAATTCAGCCCCAGCATTTT. It codes for CAGGTGTGGIQPQHF.

The chain recombines TRBV5-8 with TRBJ1-3; D unclear. Germline V gene sequence: CDR1 SGHTS, CDR2 YDEGEE. With 4 bases removed from V and 1 base from J, the gap between germline ends came to 3 bases. This CDR3 is built from 12 residues. This chain's CDR3 is CASSLSGNTIYF. As DNA, the CDR3 is TGTGCCAGCAGCCTGTCTGGAAACACCATATATTTT.

This clone was recorded a few times. CDR3 nucleotides: TGTGCCAGTAGCCAGGATGCTCTAGCGGGAGGGCTCCGGTACGAGCAGTACTTC. This encodes CASSQDALAGGLRYEQYF. This sequence joins TRBV19 and TRBJ2-7, with TRBD2 matching 12 bases. The V and J ends lost 6 bases and 4 bases, in that order; junction bases with no gene match: 16. Germline CDR1 is LNHDA and CDR2 is SQIVND (reference sequence). The CDR3 consists of 18 residues.

This chain joins TRBV19 and TRBJ1-1, with TRBD1 matching over 7 bases. The V gene end was trimmed by 4 bases and the J gene end by 4 bases; junction bases not matched to a gene: 3. This CDR3 has 13 amino acids. CDR1 LNHDA and CDR2 SQIVND come from the germline V gene (reference sequence). The CDR3 sequence is CASSRQGSTEAFF. The CDR3, as DNA: TGTGCCAGTAGTAGACAGGGTTCCACTGAAGCTTTCTTT. The entire variable domain, with the rest obtained from reference TRBV19 and TRBJ1-1, is as follows: DGGITQSPKYLFRKEGQNVTLSCEQNLNHDAMYWYRQDPGQGLRLIYYSQIVNDFQKGDIAEGYSVSREKKESFPLTVTSAQKNPTAFYLCASSRQGSTEAFFGQGTRLTVV.

The rearrangement joins TRBV28 to TRBJ1-1; a weak D match, TRBD1 (5 bases). This CDR3 region has 14 residues. Germline V lookup: CDR1 MDHEN, CDR2 SYDVKM. V was pared by 6 bases and J by 7 bases, with 18 bases between. The CDR3 here is CASSSPARVGEAFF. The CDR3 region has the DNA TGTGCCAGCAGCTCCCCCGCCAGGGTAGGTGAAGCTTTCTTT.

The DNA of the CDR3 is TGTGCCAGCAGTTTAATCGGGACTAGCGGGACCTACAATGAGCAGTTCTTC. It specifies CASSLIGTSGTYNEQFF. The rearrangement joins TRBV27 to TRBJ2-1, with TRBD2 matching 13 bases. The CDR3 consists of 17 residues. V lost 2 bases and J lost 2; bases outside the gene matches: 3. CDR1 MNHEY and CDR2 SMNVEV come from the germline V gene (reference sequence).

The chain joins TRBV27 to TRBJ1-1, with D uncertain. The V end was cut by 4 bases, the J end by 4 bases, with 16 bases between. There are 15 residues in the CDR3. The germline V gene has CDR1 MNHEY and CDR2 SMNVEV (reference sequence). The CDR3, as DNA: TGTGCCAGCAGTTCATATTCGGAGGGTCGCACTGAAGCTTTCTTT. Protein: CASSSYSEGRTEAFF.

V gene TRBV7-2 combines with J gene TRBJ1-1, with TRBD1 matching over 7 bases. V gave up 5 bases and J gave up 5 bases; unmatched junction bases: 5. The CDR3 consists of 13 residues. Per germline, CDR1 SGHTA and CDR2 FQGNSA. The CDR3 sequence: CASSEGAQTEAFF. DNA of the CDR3: TGTGCCAGCAGCGAGGGGGCGCAGACTGAAGCTTTCTTT.

This clone showed up just a few times. The V call is TRBV25-1, the J call TRBJ2-5, with no clear D. The V and J ends lost 1 base and 5 bases respectively, with 5 bases between them. The CDR3 covers 12 residues. Germline loops: CDR1 MGHDK, CDR2 SYGVNS. The CDR3 spells CASSESAETQYF. In DNA form, the CDR3 reads TGTGCCAGCAGTGAATCCGCGGAGACCCAGTACTTC.

The chain has TRBV11-2 and TRBJ2-5; D is unclear. Germline CDR1 is SGHAT and CDR2 is FQNNGV. Trimming removed 1 base at V and 3 bases at J, with 9 bases between. The CDR3 runs to 14 residues. As DNA, the CDR3 is TGTGCCAGCAGCTTAGGATGGCAGAAAGAGACCCAGTACTTC. Encoded protein: CASSLGWQKETQYF.

The chain has TRBV4-3 and TRBJ2-1; 7 bases are shared with TRBD2. CDR3 length: 16 residues. V was pared by 0 bases and J by 2 bases, with 4 bases of the junction left unmatched. The V gene's germline CDR1 is LGHNA and CDR2 YSLEER. CDR3 residues: CASSQDLAGAYNEQFF. In nucleotides, the CDR3 is TGCGCCAGCAGCCAAGATCTGGCGGGAGCCTACAATGAGCAGTTCTTC.

The J gene is TRBJ2-7, the V gene TRBV2; D possibly corresponds to TRBD1 (5 bases). V lost 6 bases, J lost 3 bases, and 9 bases lay in between. The CDR3 is made up of 12 amino acids. In germline, CDR1 is SNHLY, CDR2 FYNNEI. The CDR3 DNA is TGTGCCAGCAGCCCAGGGTACTACGAGCAGTACTTC. This gives the protein CASSPGYYEQYF. Based on the CDR3 plus reference TRBV2 and TRBJ2-7, the full variable domain is EPEVTQTPSHQVTQMGQEVILRCVPISNHLYFYWYRQILGQKVEFLVSFYNNEISEKSEIFDDQFSVERPDGSNFTLKIRSTKLEDSAMYFCASSPGYYEQYFGPGTRLTVT.

DNA of the CDR3: TGTGCCAGCACCTCCTCCCCGGGACTAGCTTTGAACACCGGGGAGCTGTTTTTT. It is translated as CASTSSPGLALNTGELFF. The chain uses TRBV27 and TRBJ2-2; TRBD2 agrees at 9 bases. Trimming at V came to 7 bases and at J to 1 base, leaving 13 bases not matched to a gene. This CDR3 region has 18 residues. The germline V gene has CDR1 MNHEY and CDR2 SMNVEV (reference sequence).

The rearrangement links TRBV4-3 to TRBJ2-7; D is possibly TRBD2 (5 bases). The CDR3 loop spans 14 amino acids. Germline V gene lookup returns CDR1 LGHNA and CDR2 YSLEER. V dropped 1 base and J dropped 3 bases, with 10 bases sitting between them. As DNA, the CDR3 is TGCGCCAGCAGCCAAGGCCTAGCTATCTACGAGCAGTACTTC. Protein sequence: CASSQGLAIYEQYF.

The chain carries TRBV5-6 and TRBJ1-2; TRBD1 agrees at 11 bases. CDR3 length: 13 amino acids. Germline CDR1 is SGHDT and CDR2 is YYEEEE. The J segment lost 8 bases and the V segment lost 4 bases, leaving 4 bases of the junction unmatched. The CDR3 DNA follows: TGTGCCAGCAGCAAGGACAGGGGGCAAGGCTACACCTTC. Protein sequence: CASSKDRGQGYTF.

This chain links TRBV9 with TRBJ2-1; possible D gene TRBD1, 5 bases. V lost 3 bases to trimming and J lost 2 bases, with 9 bases between them. The CDR3 covers 14 residues. Germline V CDR1 and CDR2: SGDLS, YYNGEE. CDR3 in amino acids: CASSETVPYNEQFF. The CDR3 nucleotides read TGTGCCAGCAGCGAGACAGTACCCTACAATGAGCAGTTCTTC.

This rearrangement joins TRBV7-2 to TRBJ2-1; TRBD2 matches 13 bases. With V trimmed by 4 bases and J by 9 bases, 6 bases remained unmatched. This CDR3 has 15 residues. Germline V gives CDR1 SGHTA, CDR2 FQGNSA. The DNA for the CDR3 is TGTGCCAGCAGCTACGGACTAGCGGGAGTCGGTGAGCAGTTCTTC. It codes for CASSYGLAGVGEQFF.

A single count supports this clone. In DNA form, the CDR3 reads TGCAGCGCAACTACCTCGAGGGAAGGCTACACCTTC. Translated: CSATTSREGYTF. The genes are TRBV29-1 and TRBJ1-2, with D uncertain. This CDR3 spans 12 amino acids. V was shortened by 7 bases and J by 8 bases, with 17 bases between the two germline ends. Germline lookup yields CDR1 SQVTM and CDR2 ANQGSEA.